The source of this T cell receptor (beta chain) is a study of identical twins. The study, taken as a whole, reports: Whereas memory repertoires showed no such difference, abundant cord blood beta clonotypes carried fewer insertions.

As for this clonotype: Its antigen is unknown.

TCRdb passed the 5' RACE reads through MiXCR, listing each CDR3 protein once. Of a few hundred thousand distinct CDR3 sequences in the sample, roughly 24% are singletons; the top ten hold approximately 2.9%. The CDR3 runs 15 residues. V was pared by 6 bases and J by 4 bases, with 8 bases of the junction left unmatched. Germline V CDR1 and CDR2: LGHNT, FRNRAP. The same specimen was also included in a second study, on T cells expressing NK-cell markers. Turning to that study: A few donors likewise had their CD3+CD56-NKG2C+ fraction led by these clonotypes.

The rearrangement joins TRBV12-5 to TRBJ2-1, with 8 bases identical to TRBD2. The receptor was isolated from a woman under 30 in good health. The material sequenced was CD4+ T cells sorted from blood. CDR3 sequence: CASGPSGSRYNEQFF. CDR3 DNA sequence: TGTGCTAGTGGCCCGAGCGGGAGTAGGTACAATGAGCAGTTCTTC.